This TCR beta chain is from a study of human T cells and chemical hapten exposure. TCRdb used MiXCR to reprocess the RACE reads, holding one entry per CDR3 protein. The data contain 350,000 to 400,000 distinct CDR3 sequences, nearly 6.5% of them seen just once; the ten biggest clones take up 5% to 6%. Sample time point: patch test 2, 6 weeks after DPC sensitization. Treatment reported: therapeutic diphenylcyclopropenone sensitization with weekly scalp DPC. This clonotype was observed many times. The sequence derives from a woman younger than 35 with alopecia areata. Some clones in this sample may be carry-over from other donors' samples. Source: whole blood, taken in connection with sensitization to the hapten diphenylcyclopropenone (DPC).

CDR3 bases: TGTGCCAGCAGTTACTCGCACTTAAGAGCTGAATCAGATACGCAGTATTTT. Translating gives CASSYSHLRAESDTQYF. The chain combines TRBV6-2 or TRBV6-3 with TRBJ2-3; D not certain. V lost 0 bases and J 4 bases, leaving 17 bases between the germline ends. This CDR3 is built from 17 residues. The V gene's germline CDR1 is MNHEY and CDR2 SVGEGT.